Listed below are T cell receptor beta chains from one sample, sequenced in a study of vaccination effects on CD4 cells after COVID-19. For these TCRs, the target antigens are not known. Some clones are missing from TCRdb's copy, which holds only in-frame ones; the method was immunoSEQ multiplex PCR. This sample has about 41,000 clones; around 67% occur once, and the top ten carry roughly 25%. The source was CD4+ T cells from PBMCs cultured with HCoV-OC43 spike peptides, collected before COVID-19 vaccination. The source is a human donor who received a COVID-19 vaccine. The CDR3 runs from the conserved cysteine through the conserved F or W. Fields, in order: CDR3 protein, CDR3 DNA, D gene, clone size, J gene, V gene. A D gene is named only where the DNA matches it firmly. Clone size is given for some rows only: seen once, a few or many times, or a class if the clone is expanded.

CDR3: CSGSSGGNTGELFF
DNA: TGCAGCGGTTCTAGCGGGGGAAACACCGGGGAGCTGTTTTTT
D: TRBD2
size: NA
J: TRBJ2-2
V: TRBV29-1

CDR3: CASSLFPGELFF
DNA: TGTGCCAGCAGCTTGTTTCCCGGGGAGCTGTTTTTT
D: NA
size: NA
J: TRBJ2-2
V: TRBV5-6

CDR3: CATSREWDRVSFF
DNA: TGTGCCACCAGCAGAGAATGGGACAGGGTGTCTTTCTTT
D: TRBD1
size: NA
J: TRBJ1-1
V: TRBV15

CDR3: CASTWTRDRSEQFF
DNA: TGTGCCAGCACCTGGACTAGGGATCGAAGCGAGCAGTTCTTC
D: TRBD2
size: NA
J: TRBJ2-1
V: TRBV27

CDR3: CASSQDRLLGYNEQFF
DNA: TGTGCCAGCAGCCAAGATCGGCTTCTTGGGTACAATGAGCAGTTCTTC
D: NA
size: few
J: TRBJ2-1
V: TRBV14

CDR3: CAWGRDSSYNEQFF
DNA: TGTGCCTGGGGCCGGGACAGCTCCTACAATGAGCAGTTCTTC
D: TRBD1
size: NA
J: TRBJ2-1
V: TRBV30

CDR3: CASSPDGQANIQYF
DNA: TGTGCCAGTAGTCCCGATGGACAGGCAAACATTCAGTACTTC
D: TRBD1
size: once
J: TRBJ2-4
V: TRBV19

CDR3: CASSLYPNTEAFF
DNA: TGTGCCAGCAGCTTGTACCCGAACACTGAAGCTTTCTTT
D: NA
size: NA
J: TRBJ1-1
V: TRBV7-2

CDR3: CASSYSVRSSTEAFF
DNA: TGTGCCAGCAGTTACTCGGTGCGGTCCTCCACTGAAGCTTTCTTT
D: NA
size: NA
J: TRBJ1-1
V: TRBV6-5

CDR3: CASSLAVSTGIVDYGYTF
DNA: TGTGCCAGCAGCTTAGCGGTTTCGACAGGGATTGTGGACTATGGCTACACCTTC
D: TRBD1
size: NA
J: TRBJ1-2
V: TRBV7-2

CDR3: CASSEVWTDGYTF
DNA: TGTGCCAGCAGTGAAGTATGGACAGATGGCTACACCTTC
D: NA
size: few
J: TRBJ1-2
V: TRBV2

CDR3: CASLSLDMGQETQYF
DNA: TGCGCCAGCCTATCATTGGACATGGGGCAAGAGACCCAGTACTTC
D: NA
size: NA
J: TRBJ2-5
V: TRBV5-1

CDR3: CASSLFNQPQHF
DNA: TGTGCCAGCAGCTTGTTCAATCAGCCCCAGCATTTT
D: NA
size: NA
J: TRBJ1-5
V: TRBV5-5

CDR3: CASSRPQREASYEQYF
DNA: TGTGCCAGCAGCCGGCCCCAGCGGGAGGCCTCCTACGAGCAGTACTTC
D: TRBD2
size: NA
J: TRBJ2-7
V: TRBV28

CDR3: CASSRDRGSSGYTF
DNA: TGTGCCAGCAGTCGGGACAGGGGATCGTCTGGCTACACCTTC
D: TRBD1
size: few
J: TRBJ1-2
V: TRBV6-2/TRBV6-3

CDR3: CASSPRRRYGYTF
DNA: TGTGCCAGCAGCCCCCGACGGCGATATGGCTACACCTTC
D: NA
size: NA
J: TRBJ1-2
V: TRBV7-8

CDR3: CSASREFQETQYF
DNA: TGCAGTGCTAGTCGGGAGTTCCAAGAGACCCAGTACTTC
D: NA
size: NA
J: TRBJ2-5
V: TRBV20-1

CDR3: CASSRSTGVSSYEQYF
DNA: TGTGCCAGTAGTAGATCTACAGGGGTGAGCTCCTACGAGCAGTACTTC
D: TRBD1
size: few
J: TRBJ2-7
V: TRBV19

CDR3: CASSLAPGDRGSGYTF
DNA: TGTGCCAGCAGCTTAGCCCCGGGGGACAGGGGAAGTGGCTACACCTTC
D: TRBD1
size: NA
J: TRBJ1-2
V: TRBV7-9

CDR3: CASSKWGGANVLTF
DNA: TGTGCCAGCAGCAAATGGGGGGGGGCCAACGTCCTGACTTTC
D: NA
size: NA
J: TRBJ2-6
V: TRBV6-5

CDR3: CASHPGQAGANTEAFF
DNA: TGCGCCAGCCATCCGGGACAGGCGGGGGCCAACACTGAAGCTTTCTTT
D: TRBD1
size: NA
J: TRBJ1-1
V: TRBV5-1

CDR3: CASSQSGTDTQYF
DNA: TGTGCCAGCAGCCAGAGCGGCACAGATACGCAGTATTTT
D: NA
size: NA
J: TRBJ2-3
V: TRBV14

CDR3: CASKTSGTSSYEQYF
DNA: TGTGCCAGCAAAACCTCCGGGACGTCATCCTACGAGCAGTACTTC
D: NA
size: NA
J: TRBJ2-7
V: TRBV6-5

CDR3: CASSPLGGSNSPLHF
DNA: TGTGCCAGCAGCCCTCTGGGGGGCTCGAATTCACCCCTCCACTTT
D: NA
size: NA
J: TRBJ1-6
V: TRBV3-1/TRBV3-2

CDR3: CASSPDRAQETQYF
DNA: TGTGCCAGCAGCCCCGACAGGGCTCAGGAGACCCAGTACTTC
D: TRBD1
size: NA
J: TRBJ2-5
V: TRBV2

CDR3: CASSSGGAGVNEQFF
DNA: TGTGCCAGCAGTTCCGGGGGGGCGGGAGTGAATGAGCAGTTCTTC
D: TRBD2
size: NA
J: TRBJ2-1
V: TRBV28

CDR3: CASQSGQAANYGYTF
DNA: TGTGCCAGCCAAAGCGGACAGGCAGCTAACTATGGCTACACCTTC
D: TRBD1
size: NA
J: TRBJ1-2
V: TRBV28

CDR3: CAISLDHNTEAFF
DNA: TGTGCCATCAGTCTTGATCATAACACTGAAGCTTTCTTT
D: NA
size: NA
J: TRBJ1-1
V: TRBV10-3

CDR3: CASSFNYPATDTQYF
DNA: TGCGCCAGCAGCTTTAACTACCCAGCGACAGATACGCAGTATTTT
D: NA
size: NA
J: TRBJ2-3
V: TRBV5-1

CDR3: CASSPSLRTTKSYEQYF
DNA: TGTGCCAGCAGCCCGAGCCTAAGGACTACTAAATCCTACGAGCAGTACTTC
D: NA
size: NA
J: TRBJ2-7
V: TRBV13

CDR3: CASSSTGGGGHGYTF
DNA: TGTGCCAGTAGTAGCACAGGGGGCGGGGGCCATGGCTACACCTTC
D: TRBD1
size: NA
J: TRBJ1-2
V: TRBV19

CDR3: CASSLDSNYGYTF
DNA: TGTGCCAGCAGTTTGGACAGTAACTATGGCTACACCTTC
D: NA
size: once
J: TRBJ1-2
V: TRBV5-4

CDR3: CASSEYNEQFF
DNA: TGTGCCAGCAGTGAATACAATGAGCAGTTCTTC
D: NA
size: NA
J: TRBJ2-1
V: TRBV28

CDR3: CAGGQDNYGYTF
DNA: TGTGCCGGCGGACAGGATAACTATGGCTACACCTTC
D: TRBD1
size: NA
J: TRBJ1-2
V: TRBV5-4

CDR3: CASSIGPRLGGLSNQPQHF
DNA: TGTGCCAGTAGTATTGGTCCCCGCTTAGGAGGGCTTAGCAATCAGCCCCAGCATTTT
D: NA
size: few
J: TRBJ1-5
V: TRBV19

CDR3: CASGQVSNEQYF
DNA: TGTGCCTCTGGACAGGTATCAAACGAGCAGTACTTC
D: TRBD1
size: NA
J: TRBJ2-7
V: TRBV30

CDR3: CASSVAGGVDNEQFF
DNA: TGTGCCAGCAGCGTAGCCGGCGGGGTCGATAATGAGCAGTTCTTC
D: NA
size: NA
J: TRBJ2-1
V: TRBV9

CDR3: CASSWGTENTEAFF
DNA: TGTGCCAGCAGTTGGGGGACAGAGAACACTGAAGCTTTCTTT
D: TRBD1
size: NA
J: TRBJ1-1
V: TRBV6-5

CDR3: CASSQVRGVNIQYF
DNA: TGTGCCAGCAGTCAAGTAAGGGGGGTAAACATTCAGTACTTC
D: NA
size: NA
J: TRBJ2-4
V: TRBV2

CDR3: CASSLGGQGYPYGYTF
DNA: TGTGCCAGCAGCTTGGGAGGGCAGGGGTATCCCTATGGCTACACCTTC
D: NA
size: NA
J: TRBJ1-2
V: TRBV5-6

CDR3: CASSPRGMGRGTDTQYF
DNA: TGTGCCAGCAGCCCACGGGGGATGGGGAGAGGCACAGATACGCAGTATTTT
D: NA
size: NA
J: TRBJ2-3
V: TRBV5-6

CDR3: CARTRGTEAFF
DNA: TGTGCCCGCACCAGGGGGACTGAAGCTTTCTTT
D: TRBD1
size: NA
J: TRBJ1-1
V: TRBV30

CDR3: CAISEGAGAEAFF
DNA: TGTGCCATCAGTGAGGGAGCGGGCGCTGAAGCTTTCTTT
D: NA
size: once
J: TRBJ1-1
V: TRBV10-3

CDR3: CASSWPTGRRNYGYTF
DNA: TGTGCCAGCAGTTGGCCGACAGGGCGTCGCAACTATGGCTACACCTTC
D: TRBD1
size: NA
J: TRBJ1-2
V: TRBV6-2/TRBV6-3

CDR3: CASATVGSGTAYGYTF
DNA: TGCGCCAGCGCGACCGTGGGTTCGGGGACGGCTTATGGCTACACCTTC
D: NA
size: NA
J: TRBJ1-2
V: TRBV4-1

CDR3: CASRSSLAVRDTQYF
DNA: TGTGCCAGCCGATCCTCTCTAGCGGTAAGAGATACGCAGTATTTT
D: TRBD2
size: few
J: TRBJ2-3
V: TRBV27

CDR3: CASSHSDRVWGEKLFF
DNA: TGTGCCAGCAGCCACTCCGACAGGGTCTGGGGTGAAAAACTGTTTTTT
D: TRBD1
size: NA
J: TRBJ1-4
V: TRBV7-9

CDR3: CASSSGRRIMNTEAFF
DNA: TGTGCCAGCAGTTCTGGCCGCAGGATCATGAACACTGAAGCTTTCTTT
D: NA
size: NA
J: TRBJ1-1
V: TRBV28

CDR3: CASSGRGQGGYEQYF
DNA: TGTGCCAGCAGCGGACGAGGACAGGGGGGTTACGAGCAGTACTTC
D: TRBD1
size: few
J: TRBJ2-7
V: TRBV14

CDR3: CASSTLSTGSGETQYF
DNA: TGTGCCAGTAGTACCTTAAGCACAGGGTCGGGGGAGACCCAGTACTTC
D: NA
size: NA
J: TRBJ2-5
V: TRBV19

CDR3: CASSESTGARRSPLHF
DNA: TGTGCCAGCAGTGAAAGTACGGGGGCGCGGCGATCACCCCTCCACTTT
D: NA
size: NA
J: TRBJ1-6
V: TRBV6-1

CDR3: CASSLDLGGAVGTQYF
DNA: TGTGCCAGCAGCTTAGATCTTGGCGGGGCCGTAGGTACGCAGTATTTT
D: NA
size: NA
J: TRBJ2-3
V: TRBV11-3

CDR3: CASSYSRLAGGHEQFF
DNA: TGTGCCAGCAGTTACTCGCGGCTAGCGGGAGGCCATGAGCAGTTCTTC
D: TRBD2
size: NA
J: TRBJ2-1
V: TRBV6-5

CDR3: CASSTQGAWDDEQYF
DNA: TGTGCCAGTAGCACCCAAGGGGCGTGGGATGACGAGCAGTACTTC
D: NA
size: few
J: TRBJ2-7
V: TRBV19

CDR3: CASSQIGRGIRETQYF
DNA: TGTGCCAGCAGCCAGATCGGGAGGGGCATCCGGGAGACCCAGTACTTC
D: TRBD2
size: NA
J: TRBJ2-5
V: TRBV3-1/TRBV3-2

CDR3: CAWSANLRTGNYGYTF
DNA: TGTGCCTGGAGTGCCAACCTAAGGACAGGGAACTATGGCTACACCTTC
D: TRBD1
size: NA
J: TRBJ1-2
V: TRBV30

CDR3: CASSSGLAGAETQYF
DNA: TGTGCCAGCAGCTCGGGACTAGCGGGGGCAGAGACCCAGTACTTC
D: TRBD2
size: NA
J: TRBJ2-5
V: TRBV5-4